Listed below are T cell receptor beta chains from one sample, sequenced in a study of cytomegalovirus exposure and HLA in healthy donors. The assay was immunoSEQ multiplex PCR, and TCRdb's table has in-frame clones only and misses some. Of around 160,000 clones listed, roughly 80% were seen once; the top ten hold roughly 3.1%. Sequenced input: PBMCs. Every receptor here comes from a man in his forties in good health and CMV-seropositive. Both conserved end residues are part of each CDR3. A D gene is named only where the DNA matches it firmly. The size of a clone is reported for some rows only, either as once, few or many, or as a class for expanded clones.

size,V,J,D,CDR3,DNA
few,TRBV19,TRBJ1-5,TRBD1,CATTSGQLRSNQPQHF,TGTGCCACTACATCGGGACAGTTAAGAAGCAATCAGCCCCAGCATTTT
.,TRBV4-1,TRBJ2-1,.,CASSHPGGGYNEQFF,TGCGCCAGCAGCCACCCCGGCGGCGGGTACAATGAGCAGTTCTTC
.,TRBV4-2,TRBJ2-7,TRBD2,CASSQDLSGSSYEQYF,TGTGCCAGCAGCCAAGATCTTAGCGGGAGTTCCTACGAGCAGTACTTC
.,TRBV27,TRBJ2-3,.,CASSGGITDTQYF,TGTGCCAGCAGCGGAGGGATCACAGATACGCAGTATTTT
once,TRBV6-6,TRBJ1-5,TRBD1,CASSYEGTASNQPQHF,TGTGCCAGCAGTTACGAGGGGACAGCTAGCAATCAGCCCCAGCATTTT
.,TRBV20-1,TRBJ1-2,.,CSASQGYGYTF,TGCAGTGCTTCTCAGGGCTATGGCTACACCTTC
.,TRBV5-4,TRBJ2-7,TRBD2,CASSPGLAGVPTYEQYF,TGTGCCAGCAGCCCGGGACTAGCGGGAGTGCCGACCTACGAGCAGTACTTC
.,TRBV5-4,TRBJ2-1,TRBD2,CASSLAGSYSGLTNEQFF,TGTGCCAGCAGCTTGGCCGGTTCTTATAGCGGGCTAACGAATGAGCAGTTCTTC
.,TRBV21-1,TRBJ1-1,.,CASMGEQLNTEAFF,TGTGCCAGCATGGGTGAACAGCTGAACACTGAAGCTTTCTTT
.,TRBV19,TRBJ2-5,TRBD1,CASQGEGFETQYF,TGTGCCAGTCAGGGGGAAGGTTTTGAGACCCAGTACTTC
.,TRBV5-5,TRBJ2-7,.,CASRLTGPDEQYF,TGTGCCAGCAGACTGACTGGTCCGGACGAGCAGTACTTC
few,TRBV10-3,TRBJ2-7,TRBD2,CAISATSTSAYYEQYF,TGTGCCATCAGTGCGACCTCGACTAGCGCGTACTACGAGCAGTACTTC
.,TRBV21-1,TRBJ2-7,.,CASSKGAGALEQYF,TGTGCCAGCAGCAAAGGGGCGGGAGCTCTCGAGCAGTACTTC
.,TRBV19,TRBJ2-1,TRBD2,CASSMGREGNEQFF,TGTGCCAGTAGTATGGGGAGGGAGGGGAATGAGCAGTTCTTC
.,TRBV29-1,TRBJ2-5,.,CSVNRDQETQYF,TGCAGCGTCAACCGGGACCAAGAGACCCAGTACTTC
.,TRBV5-4,TRBJ2-5,.,CASSLRLAQETQYF,TGTGCCAGCAGCTTGAGGCTAGCGCAAGAGACCCAGTACTTC
many,TRBV6-5,TRBJ1-1,TRBD1,CASSYTTGVTDTEAFF,TGTGCCAGCAGTTACACCACAGGGGTTACGGACACTGAAGCTTTCTTT
.,TRBV2,TRBJ1-2,.,CASSRDTNYGYTF,TGTGCCAGCAGTCGCGATACTAACTATGGCTACACCTTC
.,TRBV6-5,TRBJ2-3,.,CASSYSRLSTDTQYF,TGTGCCAGCAGTTACTCGCGCCTCTCCACAGATACGCAGTATTTT
few,TRBV5-1,TRBJ2-7,TRBD2,CASSLGVERGQYF,TGCGCCAGCAGCTTGGGAGTGGAGCGGGGGCAGTACTTC
.,TRBV7-2,TRBJ2-7,TRBD1,CASSSQGAVYEQYF,TGTGCCAGCAGCTCACAGGGGGCGGTCTACGAGCAGTACTTC
.,TRBV4-3,TRBJ1-4,.,CASSPHATNEKLFF,TGCGCCAGCAGCCCCCATGCAACTAATGAAAAACTGTTTTTT